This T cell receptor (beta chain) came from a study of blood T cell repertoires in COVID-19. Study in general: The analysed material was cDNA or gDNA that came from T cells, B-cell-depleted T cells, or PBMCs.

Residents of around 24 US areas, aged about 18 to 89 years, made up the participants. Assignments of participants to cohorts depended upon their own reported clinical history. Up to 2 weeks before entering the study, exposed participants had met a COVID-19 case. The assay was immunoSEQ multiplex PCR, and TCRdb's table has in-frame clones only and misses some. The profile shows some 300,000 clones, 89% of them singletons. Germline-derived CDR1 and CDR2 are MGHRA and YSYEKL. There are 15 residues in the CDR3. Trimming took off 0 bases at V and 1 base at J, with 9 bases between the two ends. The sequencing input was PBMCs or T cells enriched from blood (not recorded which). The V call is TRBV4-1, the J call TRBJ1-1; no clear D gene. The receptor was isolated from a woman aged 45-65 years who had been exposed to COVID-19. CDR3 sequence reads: CASSQDWPANTEAFF. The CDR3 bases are TGCGCCAGCAGCCAAGATTGGCCCGCGAACACTGAAGCTTTCTTT.